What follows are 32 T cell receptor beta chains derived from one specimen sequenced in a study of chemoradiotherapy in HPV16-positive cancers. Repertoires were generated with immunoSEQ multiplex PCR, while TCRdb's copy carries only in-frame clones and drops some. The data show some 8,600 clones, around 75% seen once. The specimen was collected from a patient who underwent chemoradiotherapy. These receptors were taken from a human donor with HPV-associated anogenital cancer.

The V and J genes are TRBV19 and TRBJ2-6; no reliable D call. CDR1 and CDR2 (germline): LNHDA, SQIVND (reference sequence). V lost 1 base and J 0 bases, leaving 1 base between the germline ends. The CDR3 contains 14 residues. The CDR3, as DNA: TGTGCCAGTAGTATAGGCTCTGGGGCCAACGTCCTGACTTTC. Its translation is CASSIGSGANVLTF.

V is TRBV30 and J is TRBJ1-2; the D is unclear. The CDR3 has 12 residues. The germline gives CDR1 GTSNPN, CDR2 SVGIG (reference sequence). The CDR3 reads CAAAGKGYGYTF. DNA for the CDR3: TGTGCTGCGGCGGGGAAAGGGTATGGCTACACCTTC. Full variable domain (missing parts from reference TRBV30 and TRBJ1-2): SQTIHQWPATLVQPVGSPLSLECTVEGTSNPNLYWYRQAAGRGLQLLFYSVGIGQISSEVPQNLSASRPQDRQFILSSKKLLLSDSGFYLCAAAGKGYGYTFGSGTRLTVV.

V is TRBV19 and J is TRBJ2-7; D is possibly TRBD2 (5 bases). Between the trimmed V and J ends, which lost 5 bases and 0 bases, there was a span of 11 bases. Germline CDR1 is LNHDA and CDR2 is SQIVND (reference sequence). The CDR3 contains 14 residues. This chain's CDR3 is CASSLDFASYEQYF. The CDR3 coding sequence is TGTGCCAGTAGTCTGGACTTCGCCTCCTACGAGCAGTACTTC.

CDR3 sequence: CATSRGQILGVNNEKLFF. CDR3 bases: TGTGCCACCAGCAGAGGACAAATATTGGGCGTAAATAATGAAAAACTGTTTTTT. The rearrangement links TRBV15 to TRBJ1-4; D gene uncertain. Trimming cost V 1 base and J 4 bases, with 19 bases left between them. The germline CDR1 and CDR2 sequences are LNHNV and YYDKDF (reference sequence). This CDR3 has 18 amino acids.

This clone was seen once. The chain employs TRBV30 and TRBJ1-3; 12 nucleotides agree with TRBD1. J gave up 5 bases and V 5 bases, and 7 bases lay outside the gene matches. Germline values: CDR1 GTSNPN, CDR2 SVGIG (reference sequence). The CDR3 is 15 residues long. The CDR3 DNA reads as TGTGCCTGGGAGACCGGGACAGGGGGCCGAAACACCATATATTTT. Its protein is CAWETGTGGRNTIYF.

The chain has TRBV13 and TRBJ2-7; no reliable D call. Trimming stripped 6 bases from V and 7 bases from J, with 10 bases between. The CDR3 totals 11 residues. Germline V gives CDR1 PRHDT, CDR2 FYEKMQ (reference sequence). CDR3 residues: CASSSLREQYF. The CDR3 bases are TGTGCCAGCAGTTCCCTGCGGGAGCAGTACTTC. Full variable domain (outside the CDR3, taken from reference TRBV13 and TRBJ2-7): AAGVIQSPRHLIKEKRETATLKCYPIPRHDTVYWYQQGPGQDPQFLISFYEKMQSDKGSIPDRFSAQQFSDYHSELNMSSLELGDSALYFCASSSLREQYFGPGTRLTVT.

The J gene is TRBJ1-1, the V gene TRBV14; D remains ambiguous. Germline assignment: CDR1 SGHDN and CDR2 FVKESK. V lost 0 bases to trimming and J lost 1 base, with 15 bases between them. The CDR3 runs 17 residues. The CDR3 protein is CASSQEKIRTANTEAFF. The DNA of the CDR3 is TGTGCCAGCAGCCAAGAAAAGATTCGGACGGCGAACACTGAAGCTTTCTTT.

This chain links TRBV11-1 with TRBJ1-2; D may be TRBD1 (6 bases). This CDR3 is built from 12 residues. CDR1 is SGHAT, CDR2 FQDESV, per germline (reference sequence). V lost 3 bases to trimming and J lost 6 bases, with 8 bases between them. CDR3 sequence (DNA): TGTGCCAGCAGCTTTCAGGGGAATGGCTACACCTTC. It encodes CASSFQGNGYTF. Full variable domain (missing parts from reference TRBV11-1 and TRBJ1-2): EAEVAQSPRYKITEKSQAVAFWCDPISGHATLYWYRQILGQGPELLVQFQDESVVDDSQLPKDRFSAERLKGVDSTLKIQPAELGDSAMYLCASSFQGNGYTFGSGTRLTVV.

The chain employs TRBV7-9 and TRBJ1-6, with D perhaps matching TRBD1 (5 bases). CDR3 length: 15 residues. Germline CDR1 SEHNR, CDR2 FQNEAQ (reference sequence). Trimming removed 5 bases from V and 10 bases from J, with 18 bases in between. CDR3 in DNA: TGTGCCAGCAGCCCCCCGGGAGATCGGGGGTCACCCCTCCACTTT. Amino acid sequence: CASSPPGDRGSPLHF.

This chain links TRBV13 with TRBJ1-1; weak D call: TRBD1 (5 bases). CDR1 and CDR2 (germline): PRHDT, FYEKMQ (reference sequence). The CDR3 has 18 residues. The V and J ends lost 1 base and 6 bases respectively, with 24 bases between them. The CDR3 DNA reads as TGTGCCAGCAGCTTAGTTTGGGGGGGTTGGGTTTCGGGGCCTGAAGCTTTCTTT. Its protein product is CASSLVWGGWVSGPEAFF.

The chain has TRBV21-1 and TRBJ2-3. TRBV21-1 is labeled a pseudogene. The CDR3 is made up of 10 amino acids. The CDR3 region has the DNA TGTGCCCCCGGGCCAGATACGCAGTATTTT. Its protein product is CAPGPDTQYF.

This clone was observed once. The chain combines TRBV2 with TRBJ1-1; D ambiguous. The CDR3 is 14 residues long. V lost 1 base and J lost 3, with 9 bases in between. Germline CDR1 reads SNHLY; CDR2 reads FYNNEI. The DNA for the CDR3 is TGTGCCAGCAGTGAAGATTGGCAGCACACTGAAGCTTTCTTT. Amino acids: CASSEDWQHTEAFF.

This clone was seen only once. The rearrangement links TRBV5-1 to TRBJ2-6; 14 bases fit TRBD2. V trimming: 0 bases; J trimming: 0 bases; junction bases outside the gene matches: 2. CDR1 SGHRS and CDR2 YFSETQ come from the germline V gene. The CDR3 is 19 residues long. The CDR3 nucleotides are TGCGCCAGCAGCTTGGCTGGGACTAGCGGGAGCTCTGGGGCCAACGTCCTGACTTTC. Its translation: CASSLAGTSGSSGANVLTF. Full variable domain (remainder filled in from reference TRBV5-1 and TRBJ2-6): KAGVTQTPRYLIKTRGQQVTLSCSPISGHRSVSWYQQTPGQGLQFLFEYFSETQRNKGNFPGRFSGRQFSNSRSEMNVSTLELGDSALYLCASSLAGTSGSSGANVLTFGAGSRLTVL.

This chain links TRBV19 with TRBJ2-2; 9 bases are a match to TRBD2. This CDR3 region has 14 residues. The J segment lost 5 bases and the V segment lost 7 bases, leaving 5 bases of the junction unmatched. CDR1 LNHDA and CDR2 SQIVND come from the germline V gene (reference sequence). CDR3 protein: CASTSGGRTGELFF. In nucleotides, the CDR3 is TGTGCCAGTACGAGCGGGGGGCGGACCGGGGAGCTGTTTTTT.

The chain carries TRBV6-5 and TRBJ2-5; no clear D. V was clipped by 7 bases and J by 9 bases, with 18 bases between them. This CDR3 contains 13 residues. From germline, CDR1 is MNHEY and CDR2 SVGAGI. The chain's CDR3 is CASTPADALSQYF. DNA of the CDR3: TGTGCCAGCACCCCTGCGGACGCCCTGTCCCAGTACTTC.

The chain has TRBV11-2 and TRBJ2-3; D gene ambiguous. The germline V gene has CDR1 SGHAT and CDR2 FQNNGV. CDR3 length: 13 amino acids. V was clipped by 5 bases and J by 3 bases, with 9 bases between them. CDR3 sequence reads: CASSHGATDTQYF. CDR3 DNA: TGTGCCAGCAGCCACGGCGCGACAGATACGCAGTATTTT.

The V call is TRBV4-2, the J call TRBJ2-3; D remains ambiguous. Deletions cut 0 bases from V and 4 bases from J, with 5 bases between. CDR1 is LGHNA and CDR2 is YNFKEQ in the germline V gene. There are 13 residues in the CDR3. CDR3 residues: CASSQERADTQYF. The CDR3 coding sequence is TGTGCCAGCAGCCAAGAACGGGCAGATACGCAGTATTTT.

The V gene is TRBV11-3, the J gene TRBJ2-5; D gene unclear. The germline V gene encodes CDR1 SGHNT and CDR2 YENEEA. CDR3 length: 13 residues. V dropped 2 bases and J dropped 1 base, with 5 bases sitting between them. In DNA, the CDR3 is TGTGCCAGCAGCTTATGGACCCAAGAGACCCAGTACTTC. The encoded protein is CASSLWTQETQYF.

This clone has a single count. CDR3 coding DNA: TGTGCCAGCAGCTTAGGGGGGCGCAATGAAAAACTGTTTTTT. Translated, it gives CASSLGGRNEKLFF. The chain uses TRBV7-2 and TRBJ1-4; possible D gene TRBD1, 6 bases. This CDR3 comprises 14 residues. CDR1 and CDR2 (germline): SGHTA, FQGNSA. Trimming shortened V by 1 base and J by 5 bases, and 8 bases separated the two germline ends.

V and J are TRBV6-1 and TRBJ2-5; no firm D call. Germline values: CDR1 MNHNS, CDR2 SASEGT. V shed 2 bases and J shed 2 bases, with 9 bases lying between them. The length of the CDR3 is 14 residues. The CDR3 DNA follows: TGTGCCAGCAGTGAATGGCGCCCACAAGAGACCCAGTACTTC. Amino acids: CASSEWRPQETQYF.

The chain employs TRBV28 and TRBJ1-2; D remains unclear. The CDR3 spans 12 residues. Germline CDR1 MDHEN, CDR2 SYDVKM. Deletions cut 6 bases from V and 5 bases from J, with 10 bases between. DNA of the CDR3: TGTGCCAGCAGCGATGCGGGGTATGGCTACACCTTC. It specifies CASSDAGYGYTF.

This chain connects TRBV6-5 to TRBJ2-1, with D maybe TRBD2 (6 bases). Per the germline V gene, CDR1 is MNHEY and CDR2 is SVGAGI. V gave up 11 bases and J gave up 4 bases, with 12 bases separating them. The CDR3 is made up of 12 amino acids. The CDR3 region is CARLAGYNEQFF. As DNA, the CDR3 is TGTGCCCGCCTCGCGGGGTACAATGAGCAGTTCTTC.

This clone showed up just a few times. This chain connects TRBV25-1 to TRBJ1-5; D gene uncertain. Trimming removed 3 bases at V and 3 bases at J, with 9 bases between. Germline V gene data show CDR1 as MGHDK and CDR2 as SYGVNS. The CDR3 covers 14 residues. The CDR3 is CASSEGGSNQPQHF. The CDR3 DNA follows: TGTGCCAGCAGTGAGGGCGGGTCCAATCAGCCCCAGCATTTT.

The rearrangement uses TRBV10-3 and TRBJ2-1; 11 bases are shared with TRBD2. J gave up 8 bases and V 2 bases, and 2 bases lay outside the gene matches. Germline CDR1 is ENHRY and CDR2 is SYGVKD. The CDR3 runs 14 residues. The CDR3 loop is CAISELAGGDEQFF. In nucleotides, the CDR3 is TGTGCCATCAGTGAGCTAGCGGGAGGCGATGAGCAGTTCTTC.

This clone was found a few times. The CDR3 region is CASSAQGQGVSPLHF. DNA of the CDR3: TGTGCCAGCAGTGCCCAGGGACAGGGGGTTTCACCCCTCCACTTT. This rearrangement joins TRBV27 to TRBJ1-6; 11 bases are shared with TRBD1. Germline assignment: CDR1 MNHEY and CDR2 SMNVEV (reference sequence). With 5 bases clipped from V and 9 bases from J, the junction kept 6 bases outside the gene matches. The CDR3 is made up of 15 amino acids.

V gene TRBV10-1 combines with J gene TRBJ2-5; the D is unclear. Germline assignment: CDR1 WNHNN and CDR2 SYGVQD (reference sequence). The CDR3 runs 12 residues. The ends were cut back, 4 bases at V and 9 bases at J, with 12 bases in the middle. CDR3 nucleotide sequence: TGCGCCAGCAGTGGTGGGGATCGGGCCCAGTACTTC. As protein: CASSGGDRAQYF.

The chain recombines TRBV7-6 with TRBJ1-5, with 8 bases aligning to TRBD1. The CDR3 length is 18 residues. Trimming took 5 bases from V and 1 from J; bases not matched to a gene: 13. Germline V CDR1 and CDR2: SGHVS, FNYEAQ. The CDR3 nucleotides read TGTGCCAGCAGCAAAACATCAGGGGGCGCTTTGAGCAATCAGCCCCAGCATTTT. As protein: CASSKTSGGALSNQPQHF.

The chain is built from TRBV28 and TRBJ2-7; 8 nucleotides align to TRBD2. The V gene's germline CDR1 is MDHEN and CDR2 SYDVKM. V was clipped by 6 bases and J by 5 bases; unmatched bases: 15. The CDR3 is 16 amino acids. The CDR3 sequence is CASRMPGLEVSDEQYF. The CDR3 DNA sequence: TGTGCCAGCAGGATGCCGGGACTAGAGGTTTCGGACGAGCAGTACTTC.

The chain's CDR3 is CARSLFSYTF. CDR3 coding DNA: TGTGCCAGAAGCTTGTTCAGCTACACCTTC. The J gene is TRBJ1-2, the V gene TRBV5-3; D ambiguous. TRBV5-3 is treated as an ORF (open reading frame) with a function not yet certain. V lost 1 base and J lost 9, with 4 bases in between. The CDR3 length is 10 residues.

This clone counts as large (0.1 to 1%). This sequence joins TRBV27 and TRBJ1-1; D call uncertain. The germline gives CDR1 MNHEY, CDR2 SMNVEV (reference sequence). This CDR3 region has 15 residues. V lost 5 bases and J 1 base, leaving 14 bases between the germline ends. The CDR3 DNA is TGTGCCAGCAGTCCGTCTAGGGTGGGGAACACTGAAGCTTTCTTT. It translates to CASSPSRVGNTEAFF.

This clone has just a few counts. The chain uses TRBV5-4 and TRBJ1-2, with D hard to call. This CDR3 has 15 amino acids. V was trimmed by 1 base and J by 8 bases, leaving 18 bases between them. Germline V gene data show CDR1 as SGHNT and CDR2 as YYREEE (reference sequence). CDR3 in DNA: TGTGCCAGCAGCTTGACTGGGTTTCCACCCGAGGGCTACACCTTC. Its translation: CASSLTGFPPEGYTF.

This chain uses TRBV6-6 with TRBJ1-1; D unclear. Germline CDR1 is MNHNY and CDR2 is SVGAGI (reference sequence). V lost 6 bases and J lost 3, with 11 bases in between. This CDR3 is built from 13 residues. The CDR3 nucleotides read TGTGCCAGCAGCCAAGAGGTGCACACTGAAGCTTTCTTT. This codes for CASSQEVHTEAFF.